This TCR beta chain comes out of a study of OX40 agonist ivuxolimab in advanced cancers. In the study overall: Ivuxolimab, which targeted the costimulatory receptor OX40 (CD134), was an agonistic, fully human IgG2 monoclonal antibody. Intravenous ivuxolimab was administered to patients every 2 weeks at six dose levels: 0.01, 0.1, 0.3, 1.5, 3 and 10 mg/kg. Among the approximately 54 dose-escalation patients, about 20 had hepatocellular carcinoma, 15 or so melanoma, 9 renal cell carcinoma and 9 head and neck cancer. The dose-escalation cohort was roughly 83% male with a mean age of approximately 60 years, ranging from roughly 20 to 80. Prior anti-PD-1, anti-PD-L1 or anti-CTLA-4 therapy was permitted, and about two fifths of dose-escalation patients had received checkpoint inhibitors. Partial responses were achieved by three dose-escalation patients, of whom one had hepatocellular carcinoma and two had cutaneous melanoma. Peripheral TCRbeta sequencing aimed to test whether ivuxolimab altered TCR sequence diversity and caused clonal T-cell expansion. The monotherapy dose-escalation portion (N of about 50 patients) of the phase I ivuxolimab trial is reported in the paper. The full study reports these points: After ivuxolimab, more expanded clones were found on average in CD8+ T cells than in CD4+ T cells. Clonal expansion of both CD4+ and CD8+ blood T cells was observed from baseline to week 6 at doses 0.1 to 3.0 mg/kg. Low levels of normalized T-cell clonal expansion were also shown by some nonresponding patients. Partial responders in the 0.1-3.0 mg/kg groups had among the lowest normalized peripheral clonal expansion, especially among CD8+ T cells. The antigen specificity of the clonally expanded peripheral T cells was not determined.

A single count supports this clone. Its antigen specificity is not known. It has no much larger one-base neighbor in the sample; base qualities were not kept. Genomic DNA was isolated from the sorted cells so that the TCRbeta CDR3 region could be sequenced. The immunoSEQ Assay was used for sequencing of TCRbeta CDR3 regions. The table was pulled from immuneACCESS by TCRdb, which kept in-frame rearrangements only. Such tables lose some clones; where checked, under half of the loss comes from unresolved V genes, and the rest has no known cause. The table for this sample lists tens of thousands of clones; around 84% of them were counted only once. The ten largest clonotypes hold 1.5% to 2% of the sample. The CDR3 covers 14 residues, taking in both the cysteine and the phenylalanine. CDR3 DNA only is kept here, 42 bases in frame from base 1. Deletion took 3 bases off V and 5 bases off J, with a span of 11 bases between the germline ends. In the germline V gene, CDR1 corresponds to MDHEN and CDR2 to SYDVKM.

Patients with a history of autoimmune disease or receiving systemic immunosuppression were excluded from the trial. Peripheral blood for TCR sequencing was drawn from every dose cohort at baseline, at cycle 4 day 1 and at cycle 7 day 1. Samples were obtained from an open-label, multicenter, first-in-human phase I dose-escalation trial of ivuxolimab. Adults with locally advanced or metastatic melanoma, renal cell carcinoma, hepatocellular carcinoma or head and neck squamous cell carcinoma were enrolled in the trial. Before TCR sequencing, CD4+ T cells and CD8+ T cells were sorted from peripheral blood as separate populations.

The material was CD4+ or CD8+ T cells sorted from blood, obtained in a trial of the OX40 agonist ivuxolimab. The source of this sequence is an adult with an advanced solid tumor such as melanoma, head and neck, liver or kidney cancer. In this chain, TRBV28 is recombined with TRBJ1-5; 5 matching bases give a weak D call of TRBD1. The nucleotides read TGTGCCAGCAGTTTCCCGGACACATATCAGCCCCAGCATTTT. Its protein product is CASSFPDTYQPQHF.